The 28 T cell receptor beta chains reported below all come from one sample, sequenced in a study of T-cell memory formation after mild COVID-19. Each CDR3 protein gets one entry after TCRdb re-called the 5' RACE reads with MiXCR. The data contain approximately 290,000 distinct CDR3 sequences, approximately 19% of them singletons. The sequencing input was PBMCs or a T cell subset sorted from them (not recorded which). These receptors all stem from a man aged 18 to 30 who had mild COVID-19 (a few samples of this study predate the infection). Cell type and time point are not known.

This clonotype was recorded a few times. The chain employs TRBV24-1 and TRBJ2-2, with D possibly matching TRBD1 (6 bases). Germline V lookup: CDR1 KGHDR, CDR2 SFDVKD. The CDR3 is made up of 14 amino acids. V gave up 6 bases and J gave up 0 bases, with 7 bases separating them. The CDR3 loop reads CATSRTANTGELFF. The CDR3 DNA follows: TGTGCCACCAGTCGGACAGCGAACACCGGGGAGCTGTTTTTT.

This clonotype was picked up a small number of times. The genes are TRBV12-3 or TRBV12-4 and TRBJ1-2; 8 bases line up with TRBD1. V dropped 0 bases and J dropped 8; count of bases not matched to a gene: 8. The CDR3 length is 15 residues. The CDR3: CASSLARQGSGGYTF. The DNA for the CDR3 is TGTGCCAGCAGTTTAGCAAGACAGGGGTCGGGCGGCTACACCTTC.

The CDR3 bases are TGCGCCAGCAGCCAAGAATCGGGGCCAGGGAGCTATGGCTACACCTTC. Residues: CASSQESGPGSYGYTF. The rearrangement links TRBV4-3 to TRBJ1-2; possibly TRBD1 for D (5 bases). The germline V and J ends were trimmed by 0 bases and 4 bases, with 15 bases remaining between them. Germline V gives CDR1 LGHNA, CDR2 YSLEER. The CDR3 totals 16 residues.

The chain joins TRBV12-3 or TRBV12-4 to TRBJ2-7; tentatively, D is TRBD1 or TRBD2 (5 bases each). V was pared by 6 bases and J by 2 bases, with 17 bases between. This CDR3 has 15 amino acids. CDR3 nucleotides: TGTGCCAGCAGCCCGGGACCCCCTCTGGCCTACGAGCAGTACGTC. Protein sequence: CASSPGPPLAYEQYV.

This clonotype was seen only a few times. The CDR3: CASSRQEGEDTQYF. The CDR3 DNA follows: TGTGCCAGCAGCCGACAGGAAGGAGAAGATACGCAGTATTTT. The chain recombines TRBV3-1 with TRBJ2-3; D might be TRBD1 (6 bases). Between the trimmed V and J ends, which lost 4 bases and 5 bases, there was a span of 13 bases. Germline assignment: CDR1 LGHDT and CDR2 YNNKEL (reference sequence). The length of the CDR3 is 14 residues.

This clonotype was seen a few times. The chain links TRBV4-1 to TRBJ1-5; 9 bases match TRBD1. From germline, CDR1 is MGHRA and CDR2 YSYEKL. V lost 1 base to trimming and J lost 5 bases; unmatched junction nucleotides: 3. This CDR3 contains 15 residues. The CDR3 is CASSQADRGDQPQHF. Here the CDR3 DNA reads TGCGCCAGCAGCCAAGCGGACAGGGGTGATCAGCCCCAGCATTTT.

The rearrangement uses TRBV9 and TRBJ2-2; perhaps TRBD1 as D (7 bases). The V end lost 5 bases, the J end lost 6 bases, and 14 bases lay between the germline ends. This CDR3 has 14 residues. Germline V gives CDR1 SGDLS, CDR2 YYNGEE. The CDR3 loop is CASRITGEAGELFF. CDR3 coding DNA: TGTGCCAGCAGGATCACAGGGGAGGCCGGGGAGCTGTTTTTT.

This clonotype appeared once. V and J are TRBV15 and TRBJ2-1; 11 nucleotides match TRBD2. Germline-derived CDR1 and CDR2 are LNHNV and YYDKDF (reference sequence). J lost 7 bases, V lost 3 bases, and 17 bases had no gene match. This CDR3 is built from 19 residues. The CDR3 coding sequence is TGTGCCACCAGCAGGCCTAAAGGGTCTAGCGGGGGGTTGGCGAATGAGCAGTTCTTC. It is translated as CATSRPKGSSGGLANEQFF. The full variable domain, with the rest looked up from reference TRBV15 and TRBJ2-1, is DAMVIQNPRYQVTQFGKPVTLSCSQTLNHNVMYWYQQKSSQAPKLLFHYYDKDFNNEADTPDNFQSRRPNTSFCFLDIRSPGLGDTAMYLCATSRPKGSSGGLANEQFFGPGTRLTVL.

The chain employs TRBV12-3 or TRBV12-4 and TRBJ2-2, with 7 bases that match TRBD2. The CDR3 consists of 15 residues. After removal of 8 bases from V and 8 bases from J, the junction contained 14 bases not matched to a gene. This CDR3 reads CASVLSGTPGGELFF. In DNA form, the CDR3 reads TGTGCCAGCGTACTGAGCGGGACCCCCGGAGGGGAGCTGTTTTTT.

The chain joins TRBV27 to TRBJ1-1; D remains ambiguous. Germline CDR1 MNHEY, CDR2 SMNVEV (reference sequence). V lost 6 bases and J 3 bases, leaving 14 bases between the germline ends. The CDR3 is made up of 14 amino acids. CDR3 protein: CASSQRPGDTEAFF. In DNA, the CDR3 is TGTGCCAGCAGCCAGCGTCCTGGAGACACTGAAGCTTTCTTT.

This clonotype was counted only a few times. The rearrangement uses TRBV5-1 and TRBJ1-4; D is undetermined. V lost 0 bases, J lost 6 bases, and 12 bases lay in between. There are 15 residues in the CDR3. Looked up from germline, CDR1 is SGHRS and CDR2 is YFSETQ. Here the CDR3 reads CASSLGRGWDEKLFF. The CDR3 DNA sequence: TGCGCCAGCAGCTTGGGCCGGGGATGGGATGAAAAACTGTTTTTT.

Ten or more counts support this clonotype. This rearrangement joins TRBV9 to TRBJ2-2, with 10 bases lining up with TRBD1. The CDR3 loop spans 16 amino acids. CDR1 is SGDLS, CDR2 YYNGEE, per germline. J gave up 3 bases and V 4 bases, and 6 bases lay outside the gene matches. CDR3 nucleotide sequence: TGTGCCAGCAGCCCCGGACAGGGGGGGGACACCGGGGAGCTGTTTTTT. Residues: CASSPGQGGDTGELFF.

The gene calls are TRBV29-1 and TRBJ2-2; 8 nucleotides align to TRBD2. The V gene end was trimmed by 0 bases and the J gene end by 15 bases; junction bases not matched to a gene: 15. The CDR3 contains 15 residues. Germline CDR1 reads SQVTM; CDR2 reads ANQGSEA. The CDR3 is CSVEDPNSGGGKVFF. In DNA form, the CDR3 reads TGCAGCGTTGAAGACCCTAATTCAGGCGGGGGGAAGGTGTTTTTT.

In this sample, this clonotype turned up a few times. In DNA, the CDR3 is TGCGCCAGCAGCTTGGCACAGACAATCGGCACTGAAGCTTTCTTT. Protein sequence: CASSLAQTIGTEAFF. The V call is TRBV5-1, the J call TRBJ1-1; no firm D call. The CDR3 spans 15 residues. Germline V gene sequence: CDR1 SGHRS, CDR2 YFSETQ. V lost 0 bases to trimming and J lost 4 bases, with 13 bases between them.

For the CDR3, the DNA is TGTGCCAGCAGTCCCCCCGGGACAGAAGTGGGCCAGTACTTC. Translation: CASSPPGTEVGQYF. The V and J genes are TRBV28 and TRBJ2-5; TRBD1 matches 7 bases. In germline, CDR1 is MDHEN, CDR2 SYDVKM. CDR3 length: 14 residues. After removal of 5 bases from V and 10 bases from J, the junction contained 13 bases not matched to a gene.

This clonotype came up a few times. The DNA for the CDR3 is TGTGCCAGCAGCTCTCCCCCACGGTGGGCTTTGTACCAAGAGACCCAGTACTTC. It encodes CASSSPPRWALYQETQYF. The rearrangement joins TRBV7-2 to TRBJ2-5; D ambiguous. Germline values: CDR1 SGHTA, CDR2 FQGNSA. Trimming stripped 4 bases from V and 0 bases from J, with 21 bases between. This CDR3 comprises 18 residues.

This clonotype turned up a few times. At one boundary the junction diverges from the germline segment, which might be a read error. V gene TRBV7-2 combines with J gene TRBJ2-3, with 10 bases lining up with TRBD2. Germline V gives CDR1 SGHTA, CDR2 FQGNSA. The CDR3 consists of 12 residues. In DNA form, the CDR3 reads TGTGCCAGCAGCCTAGCGGGGGCACCAGGGTATTTT. Its translation is CASSLAGAPGYF. The full variable domain, completed using reference TRBV7-2 and TRBJ2-3, is GAGVSQSPSNKVTEKGKDVELRCDPISGHTALYWYRQSLGQGLEFLIYFQGNSAPDKSGLPSDRFSAERTGGSVSTLTIQRTQQEDSAVYLCASSLAGAPGYFGPGTRLTVL.

The chain employs TRBV11-2 and TRBJ2-5; D may be TRBD2 (5 bases). V was clipped by 4 bases and J by 5 bases, with 17 bases between them. Germline V gene sequence: CDR1 SGHAT, CDR2 FQNNGV. The CDR3 contains 15 residues. The CDR3 loop reads CASSSGLLGDETQYF. The DNA for the CDR3 is TGTGCCAGCAGCTCCGGACTTCTGGGCGACGAGACCCAGTACTTC. Complete variable domain (other parts from reference TRBV11-2 and TRBJ2-5): EAGVAQSPRYKIIEKRQSVAFWCNPISGHATLYWYQQILGQGPKLLIQFQNNGVVDDSQLPKDRFSAERLKGVDSTLKIQPAKLEDSAVYLCASSSGLLGDETQYFGPGTRLLVL.

The gene calls are TRBV2 and TRBJ2-1; D is perhaps TRBD2 (6 bases). This CDR3 contains 15 residues. Germline CDR1 and CDR2: SNHLY and FYNNEI. V gave up 1 base and J gave up 2 bases, with 9 bases separating them. The CDR3 here is CASSEVAVPYNEQFF. As DNA, the CDR3 is TGTGCCAGCAGTGAAGTAGCGGTACCCTACAATGAGCAGTTCTTC.

This chain joins TRBV12-3 or TRBV12-4 and TRBJ2-1; 7 bases fit TRBD1. J was trimmed by 4 bases and V by 4 bases; bases with no gene match: 4. This CDR3 has 14 residues. This chain's CDR3 is CASSSVTGYNEQFF. For the CDR3, the DNA is TGTGCCAGCAGTTCCGTGACAGGGTACAATGAGCAGTTCTTC.

This clonotype has only a few counts. The chain combines TRBV6-6 with TRBJ1-2; 7 bases map to TRBD1. Germline lookup yields CDR1 MNHNY and CDR2 SVGAGI (reference sequence). The length of the CDR3 is 14 residues. V lost 8 bases, J lost 4 bases, and 10 bases stayed unmatched. As DNA, the CDR3 is TGTGCCAGCCTAGACAGGGATTATAGCTATGGCTACACCTTC. Its protein is CASLDRDYSYGYTF.

About this clonotype: The junction departs from the called germline gene at one end, perhaps through a read error. The genes are TRBV7-9 and TRBJ2-7; D is uncertain. This CDR3 contains 15 residues. Germline lookup yields CDR1 SEHNR and CDR2 FQNEAQ (reference sequence). CDR3 bases: TGTGCCAGCAGCTTACGGATAGCAAGCTCCGACGAGCAGTACTTC. Amino acid sequence: CASSLRIASSDEQYF.

This chain joins TRBV7-2 and TRBJ2-5; unclear D gene. CDR3 length: 11 residues. With 5 bases removed from V and 7 bases from J, the gap between germline ends came to 8 bases. Germline V CDR1 and CDR2: SGHTA, FQGNSA. CDR3 loop: CASSPPGTQYF. CDR3 nucleotides: TGTGCCAGCAGCCCGCCGGGGACCCAGTACTTC.

There are a few counts of this clonotype. The rearrangement uses TRBV20-1 and TRBJ2-3; no clear D. The V gene lost 4 bases and the J gene lost 4 bases, with 15 bases spanning the gap. This CDR3 region has 14 residues. CDR1 is DFQATT, CDR2 SNEGSKA, per germline (reference sequence). The chain's CDR3 is CSATGDIASDTQYF. In nucleotides, the CDR3 is TGCAGTGCTACTGGCGACATTGCCTCAGATACGCAGTATTTT.

V gene TRBV27 combines with J gene TRBJ2-6; D gene unclear. Trimming shortened V by 7 bases and J by 0 bases, and 19 bases separated the two germline ends. The CDR3 totals 18 residues. Per the germline V gene, CDR1 is MNHEY and CDR2 is SMNVEV (reference sequence). In DNA form, the CDR3 reads TGTGCCAGCATATCCACCTCGAGTTGGCGCTCTGGGGCCAACGTCCTGACTTTC. Protein sequence: CASISTSSWRSGANVLTF.

This clonotype turned up a few times. The J gene is TRBJ1-4, the V gene TRBV3-1, with TRBD1 as a possible D gene (6 bases). The germline V gene has CDR1 LGHDT and CDR2 YNNKEL (reference sequence). Trimming stripped 2 bases from V and 8 bases from J, with 12 bases between. The CDR3 is made up of 14 amino acids. This CDR3 is CASSQTGIREKLFF. The CDR3 DNA sequence: TGTGCCAGCAGCCAAACAGGGATCCGGGAAAAACTGTTTTTT.

This clonotype was seen only a few times. The rearrangement joins TRBV10-3 to TRBJ1-2, with TRBD1 matching over 9 bases. From germline, CDR1 is ENHRY and CDR2 SYGVKD. The CDR3 is made up of 14 amino acids. After removal of 10 bases from V and 8 bases from J, the junction contained 14 bases not matched to a gene. The CDR3 region has the DNA TGTGCCACCGGGACCGGGACAGGGTATCAAGGCTACACCTTC. This gives the protein CATGTGTGYQGYTF.

This clonotype was counted ten times or more. The chain uses TRBV24-1 and TRBJ2-1, with 10 bases matching TRBD2. V dropped 10 bases and J dropped 10; count of bases not matched to a gene: 12. The CDR3 loop spans 14 amino acids. CDR1 and CDR2 (germline): KGHDR, SFDVKD. In DNA form, the CDR3 reads TGTGCCACAGCTTCGAGCGGGGGGGCCGGGGAGCAGTTCTTC. The encoded protein is CATASSGGAGEQFF.